This T cell receptor (beta chain) was obtained from a study of T cell repertoires in cytomegalovirus infection. Study details: A matching HLA type, together with CMV infection, was signaled by public TCR beta signatures.

TCRdb used MiXCR to reprocess the reads, holding one entry per CDR3 protein. Of roughly 700,000 distinct CDR3 sequences in the sample, roughly 30% were seen once. Study-wide results and limits: Clonotypes of TCR beta that were HLA-C-restricted and CMV-specific dominated the ex vivo response. Individuals carrying CMV plus the relevant HLA were identified by cumulative frequency of public TCR beta families.

Concerning this clonotype: The antigen is not known.

Material: cultured PBMCs, obtained from culture after CMV antigen stimulation. This TCR was sampled from a human donor in good health (CMV status not recorded). Some clones in this sample may be carry-over from other donors' samples.

CDR3 residues: CASSPARGLNTEAFF. In DNA, the CDR3 is TGTGCCAGCAGCCCAGCTCGAGGGCTGAACACTGAAGCTTTCTTT. The rearrangement uses TRBV5-4 and TRBJ1-1, with D unresolved. This CDR3 has 15 amino acids. V was pared by 4 bases and J by 0 bases, with 13 bases between. Germline values: CDR1 SGHNT, CDR2 YYREEE (reference sequence).